These 22 T cell receptor beta chains originate from one sample sequenced in a study of cytomegalovirus exposure and HLA in healthy donors. PCR primers comprised 60 Vbeta and 13 Jbeta primers. Assay: immunoSEQ multiplex PCR; the TCRdb copy retains only in-frame clones and omits some. Found here are 100,000 to 150,000 clones, 70% to 80% of them singletons; the top ten hold 1.4% to 1.5%. Material: PBMCs. These receptor sequences come from a female donor in good health and CMV-seronegative.

The chain carries TRBV4-3 and TRBJ2-7, with a tentative D call TRBD1 (5 bases). The CDR3 sequence is 13 residues long. Germline V gives CDR1 LGHNA, CDR2 YSLEER. Trimming left V 6 bases short and J 4 bases short, with 13 bases between. CDR3 sequence reads: CASSVGRAYEQYF. The CDR3 bases are TGCGCCAGCAGTGTAGGCAGGGCGTACGAGCAGTACTTC.

The chain employs TRBV19 and TRBJ2-5, with a possible D match to TRBD2 (5 bases). The germline gives CDR1 LNHDA, CDR2 SQIVND (reference sequence). The V gene lost 5 bases and the J gene lost 4 bases, with 11 bases spanning the gap. There are 13 residues in the CDR3. CDR3 region: CASSGSSIETQYF. DNA of the CDR3: TGTGCCAGTAGTGGCTCTAGCATAGAGACCCAGTACTTC. Based on the CDR3 plus reference TRBV19 and TRBJ2-5, the full variable domain is DGGITQSPKYLFRKEGQNVTLSCEQNLNHDAMYWYRQDPGQGLRLIYYSQIVNDFQKGDIAEGYSVSREKKESFPLTVTSAQKNPTAFYLCASSGSSIETQYFGPGTRLLVL.

This clone was seen a few times. This rearrangement joins TRBV18 to TRBJ1-5; 7 nucleotides line up with TRBD1. Germline CDR1 and CDR2: KGHSH and LQKENI. The CDR3 is made up of 15 amino acids. V dropped 2 bases and J dropped 1; count of bases not matched to a gene: 2. The CDR3 is CASSPRGLSNQPQHF. The CDR3 DNA is TGTGCCAGCTCACCAAGGGGGCTGAGCAATCAGCCCCAGCATTTT.

The CDR3 loop is CASSSRGNDEKLFF. CDR3 in DNA: TGTGCCAGCAGTTCCAGGGGGAACGATGAAAAACTGTTTTTT. The chain carries TRBV6-1 and TRBJ1-4; 7 positions agree with TRBD1. The V and J ends lost 5 bases and 6 bases, in that order; junction bases with no gene match: 6. This CDR3 spans 14 amino acids. Germline V gives CDR1 MNHNS, CDR2 SASEGT.

This chain links TRBV19 with TRBJ1-4, with TRBD1 matching 10 bases. The CDR3 runs 16 residues. V shed 7 bases and J 4 bases; nucleotides not matched to a gene: 9. Germline CDR1 reads LNHDA; CDR2 reads SQIVND (reference sequence). The CDR3 region is CASKFSGQGNNEKLFF. The CDR3 region has the DNA TGTGCCAGTAAATTTTCGGGACAGGGGAATAATGAAAAACTGTTTTTT.

This chain uses TRBV7-9 with TRBJ2-5, with TRBD1 matching 9 bases. Germline trimming cut 5 bases from V and 5 bases from J; bases unmatched to any gene: 9. Looked up from germline, CDR1 is SEHNR and CDR2 is FQNEAQ (reference sequence). This CDR3 is 15 amino acids long. CDR3 bases: TGTGCCAGCAGCCTGGGACAGGGAATTTGGGAGACCCAGTACTTC. Translating it yields CASSLGQGIWETQYF.

This chain joins TRBV4-3 and TRBJ2-1, with TRBD2 as a possible D gene (7 bases). V was clipped by 0 bases and J by 10 bases, with 19 bases between them. The CDR3 spans 16 residues. The germline V gene has CDR1 LGHNA and CDR2 YSLEER. CDR3 region: CASSQDRGGTSLEQFF. The DNA for the CDR3 is TGCGCCAGCAGCCAAGATAGGGGGGGTACCTCCCTGGAGCAGTTCTTC.

This clone was seen just once. The V call is TRBV6-6, the J call TRBJ2-2; possibly TRBD2 for D (7 bases). The germline V and J ends were trimmed by 4 bases and 7 bases, with 13 bases remaining between them. The germline gives CDR1 MNHNY, CDR2 SVGAGI (reference sequence). This CDR3 region has 14 residues. The CDR3 protein is CASSLRGGIGELFF. CDR3 DNA sequence: TGTGCCAGCAGTTTAAGGGGGGGCATCGGGGAGCTGTTTTTT.

This chain links TRBV4-3 with TRBJ1-2; perhaps TRBD1 as D (5 bases). V lost 0 bases and J lost 8, with 22 bases in between. Germline CDR1 is LGHNA and CDR2 is YSLEER. This CDR3 has 17 residues. The DNA for the CDR3 is TGCGCCAGCAGCCAAGATGAAGAAGGGGCGTCCGGTTGGGGCTACACCTTC. Its translation is CASSQDEEGASGWGYTF.

The chain has TRBV6-6 and TRBJ2-7, with D possibly being TRBD1 (5 bases). With 0 bases removed from V and 2 bases from J, the gap between germline ends came to 8 bases. The V gene's germline CDR1 is MNHNY and CDR2 SVGAGI (reference sequence). The CDR3 covers 14 residues. The CDR3 reads CASSYSDSPYEQYF. In DNA, the CDR3 is TGTGCCAGCAGTTACTCTGACAGCCCCTACGAGCAGTACTTC.

The V and J genes are TRBV5-1 and TRBJ2-5, with a weak D call TRBD2 (5 bases). Germline CDR1 is SGHRS and CDR2 is YFSETQ. This CDR3 is 15 amino acids long. Between the trimmed V and J ends, which lost 2 bases and 1 base, there was a span of 12 bases. The CDR3 reads CASSFKLAGQETQYF. The DNA of the CDR3 is TGCGCCAGCAGCTTTAAGTTGGCGGGCCAAGAGACCCAGTACTTC.

The chain combines TRBV7-2 with TRBJ2-5; D is possibly TRBD2 (5 bases). The CDR3 has 15 residues. The germline V gene encodes CDR1 SGHTA and CDR2 FQGNSA. V lost 3 bases, J lost 1 base, and 12 bases lay in between. The CDR3 spells CASSFRRSGQETQYF. The DNA for the CDR3 is TGTGCCAGCAGCTTTCGGAGGTCCGGCCAAGAGACCCAGTACTTC.

This sequence joins TRBV28 and TRBJ2-7, with D maybe TRBD2 (6 bases). The V end lost 6 bases, the J end lost 0 bases, and 12 bases lay between the germline ends. The V gene's germline CDR1 is MDHEN and CDR2 SYDVKM. The CDR3 contains 14 residues. The CDR3 sequence is CASSAPGLSYEQYF. The CDR3 DNA reads TGTGCCAGCAGCGCTCCGGGACTCTCCTACGAGCAGTACTTC.

CDR3 nucleotides: TGTGCCAGCAGCTTAGATCAACGGGGTTTGGGCGAGCAGTACTTC. Encoded protein: CASSLDQRGLGEQYF. This chain connects TRBV11-2 to TRBJ2-7, with D possibly matching TRBD2 (5 bases). Trimming left V 0 bases short and J 6 bases short, with 15 bases between. This CDR3 comprises 15 residues. Germline V gives CDR1 SGHAT, CDR2 FQNNGV.

The chain links TRBV7-2 to TRBJ2-2; perhaps TRBD1 as D (7 bases). From germline, CDR1 is SGHTA and CDR2 FQGNSA. Trimming left V 5 bases short and J 3 bases short, with 13 bases between. This CDR3 region has 15 residues. CDR3 nucleotide sequence: TGTGCCAGCAGCCAGGGGGGAAGATACACCGGGGAGCTGTTTTTT. It is translated as CASSQGGRYTGELFF.

This rearrangement joins TRBV7-2 to TRBJ1-4; a weak D match, TRBD1 (5 bases). The germline V gene encodes CDR1 SGHTA and CDR2 FQGNSA. The CDR3 is 14 amino acids. The V end lost 5 bases, the J end lost 7 bases, and 14 bases lay between the germline ends. The CDR3 protein is CASSPAGGGEKLFF. Here the CDR3 DNA reads TGTGCCAGCAGCCCCGCGGGGGGGGGTGAAAAACTGTTTTTT.

This clone has only one observation. The V and J genes are TRBV28 and TRBJ1-2, with D uncertain. Trimming left V 3 bases short and J 7 bases short, with 9 bases between. CDR3 size: 12 residues. Germline V gene sequence: CDR1 MDHEN, CDR2 SYDVKM. The CDR3 DNA is TGTGCCAGCAGTTTCGGAGGGTTTGGCTACACCTTC. Translation: CASSFGGFGYTF.

This clone appeared a few times. This rearrangement joins TRBV19 to TRBJ2-2, with 8 nucleotides matching TRBD1. The CDR3 loop spans 15 amino acids. Trimming at V came to 5 bases and at J to 4 bases, leaving 6 bases not matched to a gene. The germline gives CDR1 LNHDA, CDR2 SQIVND (reference sequence). The CDR3 protein is CASSSQDRVTGELFF. The CDR3 DNA follows: TGTGCCAGTAGTTCGCAGGACAGGGTCACCGGGGAGCTGTTTTTT.

The V call is TRBV27, the J call TRBJ2-3; 10 bases match TRBD2. CDR1 and CDR2 (germline): MNHEY, SMNVEV (reference sequence). CDR3 length: 14 amino acids. V trimming: 7 bases; J trimming: 1 base; junction bases outside the gene matches: 2. The chain's CDR3 is CASKLAGRTDTQYF. CDR3 bases: TGTGCCAGCAAACTAGCGGGACGCACAGATACGCAGTATTTT.

This chain links TRBV28 with TRBJ2-3; D is undetermined. Deletions cut 7 bases from V and 1 base from J, with 9 bases between. Germline lookup yields CDR1 MDHEN and CDR2 SYDVKM. This CDR3 comprises 13 residues. The CDR3, as DNA: TGTGCCAGCACCTCTTCTGGCACAGATACGCAGTATTTT. Its translation is CASTSSGTDTQYF.

This chain joins TRBV28 and TRBJ2-7; 8 bases line up with TRBD2. The length of the CDR3 is 15 residues. Per the germline V gene, CDR1 is MDHEN and CDR2 is SYDVKM. The trim removed 8 bases at V and 7 bases at J, leaving 16 bases unmatched. This CDR3 reads CASGRGGGNEREQYF. CDR3 nucleotides: TGTGCCAGCGGTCGGGGGGGAGGGAACGAGCGGGAGCAGTACTTC.

The genes are TRBV7-9 and TRBJ2-3, with 8 bases that match TRBD1. CDR1 and CDR2 from the germline V gene are SEHNR and FQNEAQ (reference sequence). V lost 7 bases to trimming and J lost 1 base; unmatched junction nucleotides: 4. CDR3 length: 14 residues. This CDR3 is CASKETGGTDTQYF. The CDR3 DNA reads TGTGCCAGCAAGGAGACAGGGGGCACAGATACGCAGTATTTT.